Listed below are T cell receptor beta chains from one sample, sequenced in a study of blood T cell repertoires in COVID-19. Clones were sequenced by immunoSEQ multiplex PCR, and TCRdb holds only the in-frame ones, with some missing. Among around 140,000 clones listed, almost 85% were seen once. The material sequenced was peripheral blood. The receptors originated from a man between 60 and 70 years old with acute or convalescent COVID-19. Both conserved end residues are part of each CDR3. The order of the fields is clone size, D gene, J gene, V gene, CDR3 DNA, CDR3 protein. D genes are given only for firm matches. Some rows have no size entry. The others give once, few or many, or a class for an expanded clone.

clone_size: once; d_call: .; j_call: TRBJ2-7; v_call: TRBV29-1; cdr3_nt: TGCAGCGTTGAAGGCTTGACAGGCGAGCAGTACTTC; cdr3_aa: CSVEGLTGEQYF
clone_size: .; d_call: .; j_call: TRBJ1-1; v_call: TRBV6-4; cdr3_nt: TGTGCCAGCAGTGACTCCGGCAGGGGGAACACTGAAGCTTTCTTT; cdr3_aa: CASSDSGRGNTEAFF
clone_size: few; d_call: TRBD2; j_call: TRBJ2-7; v_call: TRBV4-2; cdr3_nt: TGTGCCAGCAGCCAAGTTACGGCGGGAGGAATCGACGAGCAGTACTTC; cdr3_aa: CASSQVTAGGIDEQYF
clone_size: few; d_call: TRBD2; j_call: TRBJ2-3; v_call: TRBV5-1; cdr3_nt: TGCGCCAGCAGCTTGCGACCGGGACTAGCGGGAGCAGATACGCAGTATTTT; cdr3_aa: CASSLRPGLAGADTQYF
clone_size: .; d_call: TRBD1; j_call: TRBJ2-7; v_call: TRBV5-1; cdr3_nt: TGCGCCAGCAGCTTGCTACAGGGGGCCGCCGAGCAGTACTTC; cdr3_aa: CASSLLQGAAEQYF
clone_size: .; d_call: TRBD2; j_call: TRBJ2-5; v_call: TRBV18; cdr3_nt: TGTGCCAGCTCACCAGCGTGGACTAGCGGTCGAGAGACCCAGTACTTC; cdr3_aa: CASSPAWTSGRETQYF
clone_size: .; d_call: TRBD2; j_call: TRBJ2-3; v_call: TRBV24-1; cdr3_nt: TGTGCCACCAGTGAGAGTGGGGGAGGGGTAGATACGCAGTATTTT; cdr3_aa: CATSESGGGVDTQYF
clone_size: few; d_call: TRBD1; j_call: TRBJ1-5; v_call: TRBV7-6; cdr3_nt: TGTGCCAGCAGCCCGGGACAGCAAGGGTGGGGGGAGCCCCAGCATTTT; cdr3_aa: CASSPGQQGWGEPQHF
clone_size: once; d_call: TRBD1; j_call: TRBJ1-5; v_call: TRBV12-3/TRBV12-4; cdr3_nt: TGTGCCAGCGGACAGGGGGCAGATCAGCCCCAGCATTTT; cdr3_aa: CASGQGADQPQHF
clone_size: .; d_call: .; j_call: TRBJ2-3; v_call: TRBV12-3/TRBV12-4; cdr3_nt: TGTGCCAGCAGTTTGAGGACAGATACGCAGTATTTT; cdr3_aa: CASSLRTDTQYF
clone_size: .; d_call: .; j_call: TRBJ1-5; v_call: TRBV6-5; cdr3_nt: TGTGCCAGCAGTTACCCGGAGGGCAATCAGCCCCAGCATTTT; cdr3_aa: CASSYPEGNQPQHF
clone_size: .; d_call: TRBD1; j_call: TRBJ1-2; v_call: TRBV27; cdr3_nt: TGTGCCAGCAGTTTATCGTGGACAGGAGACTATGGCTACACCTTC; cdr3_aa: CASSLSWTGDYGYTF
clone_size: few; d_call: .; j_call: TRBJ1-2; v_call: TRBV2; cdr3_nt: TGTGCCAGCAGTGAAGCGCGCGCTCAAGGACTCAACTATGGCTACACCTTC; cdr3_aa: CASSEARAQGLNYGYTF
clone_size: .; d_call: .; j_call: TRBJ2-7; v_call: TRBV6-1; cdr3_nt: TGTGCCAGCAGTGATAGGGGACACACCTACGAGCAGTACTTC; cdr3_aa: CASSDRGHTYEQYF
clone_size: .; d_call: .; j_call: TRBJ2-7; v_call: TRBV12-3/TRBV12-4; cdr3_nt: TGTGCCAGCAGTTCCGGGGGACTCTTCGAGCAGTACTTC; cdr3_aa: CASSSGGLFEQYF
clone_size: .; d_call: TRBD1; j_call: TRBJ1-4; v_call: TRBV5-1; cdr3_nt: TGCGCCAGCAGCTTCGGGACAGGGGGCGGTAGTGATGAAAAACTGTTTTTT; cdr3_aa: CASSFGTGGGSDEKLFF
clone_size: .; d_call: .; j_call: TRBJ2-2; v_call: TRBV5-1; cdr3_nt: TGCGCCAGCAGCTTCGTGAGGTCAGCGGATCGGCTTACTCCCGGGGAGCTGTTTTTT; cdr3_aa: CASSFVRSADRLTPGELFF
clone_size: .; d_call: TRBD1; j_call: TRBJ1-4; v_call: TRBV5-1; cdr3_nt: TGCGCCAGCAGCCCAGACCCACTGACAGGGGTGGATGAAAAACTGTTTTTT; cdr3_aa: CASSPDPLTGVDEKLFF
clone_size: .; d_call: .; j_call: TRBJ2-7; v_call: TRBV7-2; cdr3_nt: TGTGCCAGCAGCCCGAGACACTCCTACGAGCAGTACTTC; cdr3_aa: CASSPRHSYEQYF
clone_size: .; d_call: TRBD2; j_call: TRBJ2-3; v_call: TRBV2; cdr3_nt: TGTGCCAGCAGTGTTCGGCGGGGGTACACAGATACGCAGTATTTT; cdr3_aa: CASSVRRGYTDTQYF
clone_size: .; d_call: .; j_call: TRBJ1-5; v_call: TRBV19; cdr3_nt: TGTGCCAGTGGCGATGGGGGGGCCCAGCATTTT; cdr3_aa: CASGDGGAQHF
clone_size: .; d_call: TRBD2; j_call: TRBJ2-1; v_call: TRBV19; cdr3_nt: TGTGCCAGCCCCCCTCGGGGGGGTGAGATGCATGAGCAGTTCTTC; cdr3_aa: CASPPRGGEMHEQFF
clone_size: .; d_call: TRBD1; j_call: TRBJ1-6; v_call: TRBV27; cdr3_nt: TGTGCCAGCAGTTCGAGGGGACAGTATAATTCACCCCTCCACTTT; cdr3_aa: CASSSRGQYNSPLHF
clone_size: .; d_call: TRBD1; j_call: TRBJ2-1; v_call: TRBV6-5; cdr3_nt: TGTGCCAGCAGTCGGACAGGGGCGAGGGATAGTGAGCAGTTCTTC; cdr3_aa: CASSRTGARDSEQFF
clone_size: .; d_call: .; j_call: TRBJ1-2; v_call: TRBV11-2; cdr3_nt: TGTGCCAGCAGCTTAGAGCCTGGTTTCACAGGGCCTGATGGCTACACCTTC; cdr3_aa: CASSLEPGFTGPDGYTF
clone_size: .; d_call: .; j_call: TRBJ1-1; v_call: TRBV6-5; cdr3_nt: TGTGCCAGTTCCCACTCGAGGAAGAACACTGAAGCTTTCTTT; cdr3_aa: CASSHSRKNTEAFF
clone_size: few; d_call: .; j_call: TRBJ1-1; v_call: TRBV6-1; cdr3_nt: TGTGCCAGCAGTGAACGGGGGGCCGCAGAAGCTTTCTTT; cdr3_aa: CASSERGAAEAFF
clone_size: .; d_call: TRBD1; j_call: TRBJ2-1; v_call: TRBV24-1; cdr3_nt: TGTGCCACCAGTGATCCCGGACAGGGAGGTTGGGATGAGCAGTTCTTC; cdr3_aa: CATSDPGQGGWDEQFF
clone_size: .; d_call: .; j_call: TRBJ1-5; v_call: TRBV6-1; cdr3_nt: TGTGCCAGCAGTGAAATGAGTGGTAATCAGCCCCAGCATTTT; cdr3_aa: CASSEMSGNQPQHF
clone_size: .; d_call: TRBD1; j_call: TRBJ2-7; v_call: TRBV11-2; cdr3_nt: TGTGCCAGCAGCCGGGACAGCTCCTACGAGCAGTACTTC; cdr3_aa: CASSRDSSYEQYF
clone_size: .; d_call: .; j_call: TRBJ2-5; v_call: TRBV2; cdr3_nt: TGTGCCAGCAGTGAATCTAGTCAGCAAGAGACCCAGTACTTC; cdr3_aa: CASSESSQQETQYF
clone_size: .; d_call: .; j_call: TRBJ2-2; v_call: TRBV4-1; cdr3_nt: TGCGCCAGCAGCCAAGATGAAGGGGTCGGGGAGCTGTTTTTT; cdr3_aa: CASSQDEGVGELFF
clone_size: .; d_call: .; j_call: TRBJ2-7; v_call: TRBV5-6; cdr3_nt: TGTGCCAGCAGCTTGGGGGGCAGGGCCGAGCAGTACTTC; cdr3_aa: CASSLGGRAEQYF
clone_size: .; d_call: TRBD2; j_call: TRBJ2-1; v_call: TRBV9; cdr3_nt: TGTGCCAGCAGCGTAGGGTCACTAGCGGGAACCGGTGAGCAGTTCTTC; cdr3_aa: CASSVGSLAGTGEQFF
clone_size: .; d_call: TRBD1; j_call: TRBJ2-5; v_call: TRBV5-1; cdr3_nt: TGCGCCAGCAGCTTACAGACAGGGGGAAACCAAGAGACCCAGTACTTC; cdr3_aa: CASSLQTGGNQETQYF
clone_size: .; d_call: .; j_call: TRBJ1-6; v_call: TRBV5-1; cdr3_nt: TGCGCCAGCAGCTTGGTGGCGGGTTCCTATAATTCACCCCTCCACTTT; cdr3_aa: CASSLVAGSYNSPLHF
clone_size: .; d_call: TRBD1; j_call: TRBJ2-1; v_call: TRBV27; cdr3_nt: TGTGCCAGCGCCGACAGGGGGCCCTACAATGAGCAGTTCTTC; cdr3_aa: CASADRGPYNEQFF
clone_size: .; d_call: TRBD1; j_call: TRBJ1-4; v_call: TRBV5-6; cdr3_nt: TGTGCCAGCAGCTTGGAAGGACAGGGTGGGGAAAAACTGTTTTTT; cdr3_aa: CASSLEGQGGEKLFF
clone_size: once; d_call: .; j_call: TRBJ1-1; v_call: TRBV9; cdr3_nt: TGTGCCAGCAGCGTAGATCAGGGGTCTAGCACTGAAGCTTTCTTT; cdr3_aa: CASSVDQGSSTEAFF
clone_size: .; d_call: TRBD2; j_call: TRBJ2-1; v_call: TRBV5-4; cdr3_nt: TGTGCCAGCAGCTTGGTAGCGGGAGGAAACAATGAGCAGTTCTTC; cdr3_aa: CASSLVAGGNNEQFF
clone_size: .; d_call: .; j_call: TRBJ2-7; v_call: TRBV2; cdr3_nt: TGTGCCAGCAGTGAATATTACGAGCAGTACTTC; cdr3_aa: CASSEYYEQYF
clone_size: .; d_call: TRBD2; j_call: TRBJ2-5; v_call: TRBV5-6; cdr3_nt: TGTGCCAGCAGCTTGGAACTAGCGGGAGGCGAGACCCAGTACTTC; cdr3_aa: CASSLELAGGETQYF
clone_size: .; d_call: .; j_call: TRBJ2-1; v_call: TRBV5-4; cdr3_nt: TGTGCCAGCAGCTTAGACAGGATGACCTACAATGAGCAGTTCTTC; cdr3_aa: CASSLDRMTYNEQFF
clone_size: .; d_call: TRBD1; j_call: TRBJ1-2; v_call: TRBV19; cdr3_nt: TGTGCCAGTAGTAACGTCGGGACAGTCTATGGCTACACCTTC; cdr3_aa: CASSNVGTVYGYTF
clone_size: .; d_call: .; j_call: TRBJ2-5; v_call: TRBV5-8; cdr3_nt: TGTGCCAGCAGCTTGGCCCTAGCTATCGAGACCCAGTACTTC; cdr3_aa: CASSLALAIETQYF
clone_size: once; d_call: .; j_call: TRBJ2-4; v_call: TRBV6-5; cdr3_nt: TGTGCCAGCATCGAAGGGGCTGGGCGGAGTGAGTACTTC; cdr3_aa: CASIEGAGRSEYF
clone_size: few; d_call: .; j_call: TRBJ2-1; v_call: TRBV10-1; cdr3_nt: TGCGCCAGCAGTGAAAATAGTCCTGCTGGACAGATCTCCTACAATGAGCAGTTCTTC; cdr3_aa: CASSENSPAGQISYNEQFF
clone_size: few; d_call: TRBD2; j_call: TRBJ2-3; v_call: TRBV6-6; cdr3_nt: TGTGCCAGCAGCGCGCTGACTAGCGGGAGCACAGATACGCAGTATTTT; cdr3_aa: CASSALTSGSTDTQYF
clone_size: .; d_call: .; j_call: TRBJ2-7; v_call: TRBV19; cdr3_nt: TGTGCCAGTAGTCCCACCGGGGATACCTACGAGCAGTACTTC; cdr3_aa: CASSPTGDTYEQYF
clone_size: .; d_call: TRBD2; j_call: TRBJ2-3; v_call: TRBV3-1/TRBV3-2; cdr3_nt: TGTGCCAGCAGCCAAGCCAAACGGGAGGAAACAGATACGCAGTATTTT; cdr3_aa: CASSQAKREETDTQYF
clone_size: .; d_call: TRBD2; j_call: TRBJ2-1; v_call: TRBV27; cdr3_nt: TGTGCCAGCAGTTTATTAGGACTAGCGGGAGTAGATGAGCAGTTCTTC; cdr3_aa: CASSLLGLAGVDEQFF
clone_size: .; d_call: TRBD1; j_call: TRBJ2-1; v_call: TRBV24-1; cdr3_nt: TGTGCCACCAGTGGGTTACCGGGACAGGGAGGTAATGAGCAGTTCTTC; cdr3_aa: CATSGLPGQGGNEQFF
clone_size: .; d_call: .; j_call: TRBJ1-4; v_call: TRBV18; cdr3_nt: TGTGCCAGCTCACAGGGGTCTAATGAAAAACTGTTTTTT; cdr3_aa: CASSQGSNEKLFF
clone_size: .; d_call: TRBD2; j_call: TRBJ2-1; v_call: TRBV3-1/TRBV3-2; cdr3_nt: TGTGCCAGCAGCCTGACTAGCGGGGGGGGGAATGAGCAGTTCTTC; cdr3_aa: CASSLTSGGGNEQFF